This T cell receptor beta chain was profiled in a study of PD-1 blockade in classical Hodgkin lymphoma (dated by TCRdb to 2018 to 2021). The study in broad terms: The study used TCR beta sequencing and CyTOF to define a peripheral blood immune signature of response to PD-1 blockade in classical Hodgkin lymphoma. Study-level results and caveats: Baseline TCR diversity was reported to be lower in newly diagnosed patients than in healthy donors and to be lower still in relapsed/refractory patients. The study was limited to a single clinical trial cohort, and causes of repertoire differences, possibly disease activity or prior therapy, remained undefined.

Genomic DNA was isolated using the Qiagen DNeasy kit from unsorted PBMCs as well as from negatively selected CD4+ and CD8+ fractions. Using primers that anneal to V and J segments, immunoSEQ multiplex PCR amplified the TCR beta CDR3 regions. A synthetic immune receptor repertoire was used to minimize amplification bias, and remaining bias was computationally removed after sequencing. As for the authors' bioinformatics: Custom Python scripts were used to quantify repertoire diversity as the Shannon entropy index. Unsorted, CD4+ and CD8+ repertoires were examined separately, except in combined analyses, for which CD4+ and CD8+ sequences were merged in silico. TCRdb stores this immuneACCESS table with in-frame sequences only. Part of the clones is absent; in the studies checked, under half of the shortfall reflects unresolved V genes, and no reason is known for the rest. That table gives V, J and clone size, and the DNA gave D and trimming. This sample gives roughly 34,000 clones in total; 94% of them show up just once. In total, the top ten clones hold 2% to 2.5% of the sample.

The intended sense of this specimen's time point label: newly diagnosed, previously untreated cHL patient sample. PBMCs from patients with newly diagnosed, previously untreated classical Hodgkin lymphoma were sequenced as a comparison group for the relapsed/refractory trial patients. Peripheral blood was collected in 8 mL Vacutainer Cell Preparation Tubes, from which PBMCs were isolated by centrifugation and then cryopreserved. Spanning cysteine to phenylalanine, the CDR3 consists of 11 amino acids. Of all the DNA, just the CDR3 is kept, 33 bases in frame from base 1. The germline V gene provides CDR1 SGHDT and CDR2 YYEEEE. Relative to germline, V is 5 bases shorter and J is 14 bases shorter, with 14 bases between their ends. This clone appeared a single time. Its antigen is unknown. No qualities accompany the bases; no much larger clone lies one base away.

The specimen was peripheral blood mononuclear cells (PBMCs). This receptor was taken from a human donor with classical Hodgkin lymphoma. The chain links TRBV5-6 with TRBJ2-1; TRBD2 is possibly the D segment (5 matching bases). The nucleotides are TGTGCCAGCAGAAAGGGCCAGAGGGAGTTCTTC. This codes for CASRKGQREFF.